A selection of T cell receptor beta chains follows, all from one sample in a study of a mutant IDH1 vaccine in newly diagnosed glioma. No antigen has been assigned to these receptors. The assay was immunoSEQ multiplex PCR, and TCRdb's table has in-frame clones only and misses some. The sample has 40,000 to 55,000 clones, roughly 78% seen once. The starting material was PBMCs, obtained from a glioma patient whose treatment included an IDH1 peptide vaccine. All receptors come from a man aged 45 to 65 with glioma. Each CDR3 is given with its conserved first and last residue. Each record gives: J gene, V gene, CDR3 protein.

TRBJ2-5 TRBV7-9 CASSLVPGEETQYF
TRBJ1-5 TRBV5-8 CASSLGPSGPQHF
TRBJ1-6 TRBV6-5 CASIPKRGDSPLHF
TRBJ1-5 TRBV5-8 CASSLDLSGQPQHF
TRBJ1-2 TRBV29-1 CSVVQGNYGYTF
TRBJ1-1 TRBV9 CASSSMPGDAFF
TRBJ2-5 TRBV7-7 CASSLEGSSKTQYF
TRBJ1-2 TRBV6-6 CASSGGTGNPYGYTF
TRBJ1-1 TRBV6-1 CASPRTEGTEAFF
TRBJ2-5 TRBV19 CASSPQAGRETQYF